This record looks at one T cell receptor (beta chain) sequence and its context. No antigen is known for it. Starting from 500 ng of total RNA, TCR libraries were made with linear amplification. MiXCR, applied by TCRdb to the reads, yields one record per CDR3 protein. The table shows some 190,000 distinct CDR3 sequences, with 65% to 75% occurring only once. These data belong to a study of healthy donors' naive CD4 and CD8 T cells. Study context: TCR alpha primers covered all functional IMGT alpha gene variants.

Whole-study findings and limits: The study did not address homeostatic proliferation effects in naive T cells. Reportedly, most V and J gene segments showed naive CD4+ versus CD8+ bias.

Naive T cells were sorted: CD4+CD8-CD45RO-CD45RA+ for CD4+, CD8+CD4-CD45RA+CD27bright for CD8+. Sequencing input: naive CD4+ and CD8+ T cells sorted from blood, pooled from several donors. The receptor was isolated from a pool of human donors in good health; the sample pools cells from several healthy donors.

The CDR3 DNA is TGTGCCAGCAGCCTACAGGGGATGGAGACCCAGTACTTC. Translated, it gives CASSLQGMETQYF. The chain combines TRBV7-9 with TRBJ2-5; 7 nucleotides line up with TRBD1. Germline V lookup: CDR1 SEHNR, CDR2 FQNEAQ (reference sequence). After removal of 5 bases from V and 5 bases from J, the junction contained 5 bases not matched to a gene. There are 13 residues in the CDR3. Full variable domain (rest looked up from reference TRBV7-9 and TRBJ2-5): DTGVSQNPRHKITKRGQNVTFRCDPISEHNRLYWYRQTLGQGPEFLTYFQNEAQLEKSRLLSDRFSAERPKGSFSTLEIQRTEQGDSAMYLCASSLQGMETQYFGPGTRLLVL.